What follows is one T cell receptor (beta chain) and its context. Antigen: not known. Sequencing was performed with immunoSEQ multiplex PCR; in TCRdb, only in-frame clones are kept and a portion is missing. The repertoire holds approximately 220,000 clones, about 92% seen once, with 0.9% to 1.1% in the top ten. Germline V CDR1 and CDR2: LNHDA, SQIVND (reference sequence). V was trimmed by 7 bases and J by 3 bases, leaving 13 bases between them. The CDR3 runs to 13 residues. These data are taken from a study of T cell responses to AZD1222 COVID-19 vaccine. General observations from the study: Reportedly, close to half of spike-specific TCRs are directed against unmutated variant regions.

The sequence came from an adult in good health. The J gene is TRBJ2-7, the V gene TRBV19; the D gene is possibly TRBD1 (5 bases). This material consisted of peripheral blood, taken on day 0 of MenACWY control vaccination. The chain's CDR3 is CASTKGIGYEQYF. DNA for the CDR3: TGTGCCAGTACGAAGGGGATCGGCTACGAGCAGTACTTC.